Below, 32 T cell receptor beta chains from the same sample are listed, as sequenced in a study of CXCR3-negative and CXCR3-positive naive CD8 T cells. Study-level results: Naive cells that were CXCR3-positive had more hydrophobic TRB CDR3s (compared with CXCR3-negative naive cells).

For these receptors, no antigen is known. All TRB cDNA libraries came from 5' RACE performed with UMI labels. Reprocessing the 5' RACE reads, TCRdb reports a single entry for every CDR3 protein and omits DNA. The sample includes about 98,000 distinct CDR3 sequences. The sample taken for sequencing was naive CXCR3+ CD8+ T cells from blood. Noted subset: CD45RO-CCR7+CD27+CD95- naive CD8+ T cells expressing CXCR3 (TNR3+). The receptors shown here come from a human donor in good health. Some clones in this sample may be carry-over from other donors' samples.

This rearrangement joins TRBV6-2 or TRBV6-3 to TRBJ2-7. From germline, CDR1 is MNHEY and CDR2 SVGEGT. The CDR3 sequence is 13 residues long. CDR3 region: CASSYQDTYEQYF.

The chain links TRBV7-6 to TRBJ2-2; with no DNA, the TCRdb D assignment of TRBD2 cannot be verified. Germline V CDR1 and CDR2: SGHVS, FNYEAQ. CDR3 length: 16 residues. The CDR3 loop reads CASSPEGLADTGELFF.

This chain links TRBV12-3 or TRBV12-4 with TRBJ1-5; TCRdb lists TRBD1, though no DNA is available to test this call. CDR3 size: 18 residues. The CDR3 spells CASSGGDSHLPSNQPQHF.

The rearrangement links TRBV12-3 or TRBV12-4 to TRBJ2-7. CDR3 length: 12 amino acids. The CDR3 protein is CASRSDSYEQYF.

J is TRBJ1-3 and V is TRBV2; the TRBD1 assignment by TCRdb is unverifiable without DNA. The CDR3 totals 17 residues. The germline gives CDR1 SNHLY, CDR2 FYNNEI. The CDR3 region is CASSEPGQSASGNTIYF.

This chain links TRBV27 with TRBJ2-7; TCRdb calls TRBD1, which cannot be checked without DNA. CDR1 and CDR2 from the germline V gene are MNHEY and SMNVEV (reference sequence). This CDR3 is built from 15 residues. The CDR3 protein is CASSPRTGETYEQYF.

V usage is TRBV7-6 and J usage is TRBJ1-5; TCRdb's D gene call, TRBD1, goes unchecked for lack of DNA. This CDR3 has 15 residues. Germline V CDR1 and CDR2: SGHVS, FNYEAQ. The CDR3: CASSLAQGALQPQHF.

This chain's CDR3 is CASSLLRNEQFF. V is TRBV5-7 and J is TRBJ2-1. TRBV5-7 is an open reading frame whose function is uncertain. The CDR3 consists of 12 residues.

The V gene is TRBV4-3, the J gene TRBJ2-1. Germline V gene data show CDR1 as LGHNA and CDR2 as YSLEER. CDR3 size: 14 residues. This CDR3 is CASSQQSHYNEQFF.

V is TRBV29-1 and J is TRBJ2-1; the D gene TCRdb calls, TRBD1, cannot be checked with no DNA. This CDR3 region has 15 residues. Per the germline V gene, CDR1 is SQVTM and CDR2 is ANQGSEA. Here the CDR3 reads CSVTLTGGVGNEQFF.

The V gene is TRBV29-1, the J gene TRBJ2-5; the D gene TCRdb calls, TRBD2, cannot be checked with no DNA. Germline CDR1 SQVTM, CDR2 ANQGSEA. This CDR3 has 16 residues. The CDR3 sequence: CSVPARTSGGEETQYF. The complete variable domain, with remaining parts taken from reference TRBV29-1 and TRBJ2-5, reads SAVISQKPSRDICQRGTSLTIQCQVDSQVTMMFWYRQQPGQSLTLIATANQGSEATYESGFVIDKFPISRPNLTFSTLTVSNMSPEDSSIYLCSVPARTSGGEETQYFGPGTRLLVL.

The gene calls are TRBV30 and TRBJ2-1; TCRdb outputs TRBD2, but without DNA this stays unchecked. The length of the CDR3 is 17 residues. Germline CDR1 and CDR2: GTSNPN and SVGIG (reference sequence). This CDR3 is CAWSPSGGAGSYNEQFF.

CDR3 residues: CATSRDVPWRARSGDIQYF. The V call is TRBV15, the J call TRBJ2-4; the TRBD2 assignment by TCRdb is unverifiable without DNA. CDR1 and CDR2 (germline): LNHNV, YYDKDF (reference sequence). There are 19 residues in the CDR3.

This chain joins TRBV12-3 or TRBV12-4 and TRBJ2-7; checking the TCRdb D call of TRBD1 is not possible without DNA. The CDR3 has 12 residues. CDR3 region: CASSSTGREQYF.

CDR3: CSQRDSYGYTF. This chain uses TRBV29-1 with TRBJ1-2; lacking DNA, the TRBD1 call made by TCRdb goes unchecked. This CDR3 region has 11 residues. Per the germline V gene, CDR1 is SQVTM and CDR2 is ANQGSEA.

The genes are TRBV12-3 or TRBV12-4 and TRBJ2-1; TCRdb calls TRBD1, which cannot be checked without DNA. The CDR3 consists of 15 residues. The CDR3 here is CASSSPQGAYNEQFF.

The chain employs TRBV7-6 and TRBJ1-4. The CDR3 is 15 amino acids. Germline CDR1 reads SGHVS; CDR2 reads FNYEAQ. CDR3 region: CASSFLGSSNEKLFF.

V usage is TRBV6-2 or TRBV6-3 and J usage is TRBJ2-7. The CDR3 contains 14 residues. Germline V CDR1 and CDR2: MNHEY, SVGEGT. CDR3 sequence reads: CASSYVRGGYEQYF.

The chain is built from TRBV7-7 and TRBJ2-5; the TCRdb D gene call, TRBD1, has no DNA to confirm it. The CDR3 contains 13 residues. Germline V gene lookup returns CDR1 SSHAT and CDR2 FNYEAQ (reference sequence). The CDR3 sequence is CASSDRGWETQYF.

V and J are TRBV7-8 and TRBJ2-5; TCRdb outputs TRBD1, but without DNA this stays unchecked. The CDR3 has 16 amino acids. The germline V gene encodes CDR1 SGHVS and CDR2 FQNEAQ. The CDR3 region is CASSPPLGGREETQYF.

The rearrangement uses TRBV5-6 and TRBJ2-5; without DNA, the TCRdb call of TRBD1 cannot be checked. Germline V gives CDR1 SGHDT, CDR2 YYEEEE. The CDR3 extends over 14 amino acids. This chain's CDR3 is CASSLVAQGKTQYF.

The V and J genes are TRBV28 and TRBJ1-5; TCRdb gives TRBD1 as the D gene, but with no DNA this cannot be confirmed. CDR1 and CDR2 (germline): MDHEN, SYDVKM. The CDR3 contains 17 residues. The CDR3 protein is CASSLPRESFINQPQHF.

This chain connects TRBV28 to TRBJ2-3; TCRdb returns TRBD1, unconfirmable since there is no DNA. In germline, CDR1 is MDHEN, CDR2 SYDVKM. The CDR3 sequence is 16 residues long. The CDR3 here is CASSLPTHAGTDTQYF.

The rearrangement joins TRBV6-5 to TRBJ2-7. The germline CDR1 and CDR2 sequences are MNHEY and SVGAGI. This CDR3 is 13 amino acids long. The CDR3 protein is CASSYSQPYEQYF.

This sequence joins TRBV14 and TRBJ2-7; TCRdb's D gene call, TRBD1, goes unchecked for lack of DNA. The CDR3 contains 15 residues. Germline loops: CDR1 SGHDN, CDR2 FVKESK. CDR3 region: CASSLRRGGLDEQYF.

The chain couples TRBV4-3 to TRBJ1-1; checking the TCRdb D call of TRBD1 is not possible without DNA. The CDR3 covers 15 residues. Germline CDR1 is LGHNA and CDR2 is YSLEER. CDR3 loop: CASSQDRAGIPEAFF.

The chain joins TRBV7-3 to TRBJ2-3; TCRdb indicates TRBD1, and absent DNA this call remains unverified. The CDR3 totals 15 residues. Looked up from germline, CDR1 is SGHTA and CDR2 is FQGTGA. Here the CDR3 reads CASSLSDSWGDTQYF.

V and J are TRBV15 and TRBJ2-7. CDR3 size: 15 residues. CDR1 and CDR2 from the germline V gene are LNHNV and YYDKDF (reference sequence). CDR3 region: CATKPAPNMGYEQYF.

The V and J genes are TRBV7-9 and TRBJ2-1; the D gene TCRdb calls, TRBD2, cannot be checked with no DNA. CDR3 size: 15 residues. Per germline, CDR1 SEHNR and CDR2 FQNEAQ (reference sequence). CDR3 region: CASSPPGGMVDEQFF. Supplemented by reference TRBV7-9 and TRBJ2-1, the full variable domain reads DTGVSQNPRHKITKRGQNVTFRCDPISEHNRLYWYRQTLGQGPEFLTYFQNEAQLEKSRLLSDRFSAERPKGSFSTLEIQRTEQGDSAMYLCASSPPGGMVDEQFFGPGTRLTVL.

This chain links TRBV27 with TRBJ2-1; TCRdb outputs TRBD2, but without DNA this stays unchecked. Germline V gene lookup returns CDR1 MNHEY and CDR2 SMNVEV (reference sequence). The CDR3 is made up of 16 amino acids. The CDR3 loop is CASSLEAGGPYGEQFF.

The V and J genes are TRBV28 and TRBJ2-7; as DNA is missing, the TRBD2 call by TCRdb cannot be tested. CDR3 length: 16 residues. Germline CDR1 MDHEN, CDR2 SYDVKM. CDR3 sequence: CASSSQEDQISYEQYF.

This rearrangement joins TRBV6-6 to TRBJ2-2; the D gene TCRdb calls, TRBD2, cannot be checked with no DNA. CDR1 MNHNY and CDR2 SVGAGI come from the germline V gene (reference sequence). CDR3 length equals 17 residues. The CDR3 sequence: CASSYSLAGTNTGELFF.